A selection of T cell receptor beta chains follows, all from one sample in a study of chemoradiotherapy in HPV16-positive cancers. TCRdb's copy holds only in-frame clones and misses some; the assay was immunoSEQ multiplex PCR. The repertoire includes 13,000 to 15,000 clones, 69% of them detected once, and less than 20% sits in the top ten. Sample collection was performed from a patient who underwent chemoradiotherapy. These receptors originate from a human donor with HPV-associated anogenital cancer. The CDR3 runs from the conserved cysteine through the conserved F or W. The D gene is left open where the match is weak. Some rows have no size entry. The others give once, few or many, or a class for an expanded clone.

abundance,j_gene,d_gene,v_gene,CDR3aa,CDR3nt
.,TRBJ1-5,TRBD1,TRBV19,CAISGQGGQPQHF,TGTGCCATCTCCGGACAGGGCGGTCAGCCCCAGCATTTT
.,TRBJ2-2,.,TRBV30,CAWSKLGNTGELFF,TGTGCCTGGAGTAAACTAGGAAACACCGGGGAGCTGTTTTTT
.,TRBJ2-1,.,TRBV29-1,CSVVPGVPGGEQFF,TGCAGCGTTGTTCCGGGGGTGCCCGGGGGTGAGCAGTTCTTC
.,TRBJ2-7,TRBD2,TRBV2,CASRRTRNHEQYF,TGTGCCAGCAGAAGGACTAGAAACCACGAGCAGTACTTC
.,TRBJ1-4,.,TRBV2,CASTRIGKKLFF,TGTGCCAGCACTCGAATTGGCAAAAAACTGTTTTTT
.,TRBJ2-2,.,TRBV30,CAWSWVAGELFF,TGTGCCTGGAGTTGGGTGGCCGGGGAGCTGTTTTTT
.,TRBJ2-7,.,TRBV13,CASSSPGGTGEQYF,TGTGCCAGCAGCTCCCCGGGTGGGACGGGGGAGCAGTACTTC
.,TRBJ2-1,TRBD2,TRBV10-3,CAIARGERSYNEQFF,TGTGCCATCGCCCGGGGGGAGCGGAGCTACAATGAGCAGTTCTTC
few,TRBJ2-6,.,TRBV27,CASSLSDFRGVLTF,TGTGCCAGCAGTTTATCCGATTTCCGAGGGGTCCTGACTTTC
.,TRBJ1-5,.,TRBV30,CAWSIAGNQPQHF,TGTGCCTGGAGTATCGCAGGGAATCAGCCCCAGCATTTT
.,TRBJ2-7,.,TRBV7-9,CATSGTADYEQYF,TGTGCCACCTCAGGGACTGCAGACTACGAGCAGTACTTC
.,TRBJ2-6,.,TRBV18,CASSARAAAGANVLTF,TGTGCCAGCTCAGCCAGGGCAGCAGCTGGGGCCAACGTCCTGACTTTC
.,TRBJ1-1,.,TRBV6-6,CASSGQTTNTEAFF,TGTGCCAGCAGCGGACAGACTACAAACACTGAAGCTTTCTTT
.,TRBJ1-2,.,TRBV5-4,CASSSFLAQGNYGYTF,TGTGCCAGCAGCTCCTTCCTGGCACAGGGTAACTATGGCTACACCTTC
.,TRBJ1-5,.,TRBV19,CASSIANQPQHF,TGTGCCAGTAGTATAGCCAATCAGCCCCAGCATTTT
few,TRBJ1-2,TRBD1,TRBV6-6,CASSYTGTGVEGYTF,TGTGCCAGCAGTTATACCGGGACAGGGGTAGAGGGCTACACCTTC
.,TRBJ2-2,.,TRBV7-3,CASSFQGPPGELFF,TGTGCCAGCAGCTTTCAGGGACCCCCCGGGGAGCTGTTTTTT
.,TRBJ2-3,.,TRBV4-1,CASSQDVADTQYF,TGCGCCAGCAGCCAAGATGTGGCGGATACGCAGTATTTT
few,TRBJ1-4,TRBD1,TRBV7-2,CASSSGGTQQKLFF,TGTGCCAGCAGCTCAGGGGGCACCCAACAAAAACTGTTTTTT
.,TRBJ1-5,.,TRBV10-3,CAISVGGENQPQHF,TGTGCCATCAGTGTTGGGGGAGAGAATCAGCCCCAGCATTTT
.,TRBJ1-5,.,TRBV6-1,CASSEGPFGRNQPQHF,TGTGCCAGCAGTGAGGGACCTTTCGGACGCAATCAGCCCCAGCATTTT
.,TRBJ1-5,.,TRBV10-3,CAISDSRGGNQPQHF,TGTGCCATCAGTGACTCCAGGGGTGGCAATCAGCCCCAGCATTTT
.,TRBJ2-5,.,TRBV30,CAWSVQRSYQETQYF,TGTGCCTGGAGTGTACAACGCAGCTACCAAGAGACCCAGTACTTC
.,TRBJ1-6,TRBD1,TRBV6-6,CASSSGQGAPLHF,TGTGCCAGCAGTTCAGGACAGGGGGCACCCCTCCACTTT
.,TRBJ2-3,TRBD2,TRBV30,CAWSLRGGWDTQYF,TGTGCCTGGAGTTTACGGGGGGGCTGGGATACGCAGTATTTT
.,TRBJ1-5,TRBD1,TRBV19,CASSNRQGNSNQPQHF,TGTGCCAGTAGTAACCGACAGGGTAATAGCAATCAGCCCCAGCATTTT
once,TRBJ2-2,.,TRBV6-4,CASSVLAGTGELFF,TGTGCCAGCAGTGTACTAGCCGGGACCGGGGAGCTGTTTTTT
.,TRBJ1-1,.,TRBV2,CASRYETTEAFF,TGTGCCAGCAGATATGAGACCACTGAAGCTTTCTTT
.,TRBJ1-6,.,TRBV7-8,CASSYPRGGSNSPLHF,TGTGCCAGCAGCTACCCCCGGGGGGGGAGTAATTCACCCCTCCACTTT
once,TRBJ1-2,.,TRBV19,CASSIGENYGYTF,TGTGCCAGTAGTATCGGGGAGAACTATGGCTACACCTTC
.,TRBJ2-1,.,TRBV6-6,CASRGGAQGANEQFF,TGTGCCAGCAGGGGAGGCGCTCAAGGGGCCAATGAGCAGTTCTTC
.,TRBJ2-1,TRBD2,TRBV29-1,CSVVGGASYNEQFF,TGCAGCGTTGTCGGGGGGGCCTCCTACAATGAGCAGTTCTTC
.,TRBJ2-3,TRBD2,TRBV6-1,CASSERASGGADTQYF,TGTGCCAGCAGTGAAAGGGCTAGCGGGGGGGCAGATACGCAGTATTTT
few,TRBJ2-3,TRBD2,TRBV5-1,CASSLSTSGGHTDTQYF,TGCGCCAGCAGCTTGTCTACTAGCGGGGGTCACACAGATACGCAGTATTTT
.,TRBJ1-1,.,TRBV29-1,CSGSSASNTEAFF,TGCAGCGGATCGTCGGCGTCGAACACTGAAGCTTTCTTT
.,TRBJ1-2,.,TRBV7-9,CASSLASGGGYTF,TGTGCCAGCAGCTTAGCGTCGGGGGGTGGCTACACCTTC
once,TRBJ2-2,TRBD1,TRBV9,CASSGRETGAPNTGELFF,TGTGCCAGCAGCGGAAGAGAGACAGGGGCGCCCAACACCGGGGAGCTGTTTTTT
.,TRBJ2-3,.,TRBV2,CASSVEEPSTDTQYF,TGTGCCAGCAGTGTAGAAGAACCTAGCACAGATACGCAGTATTTT
.,TRBJ2-2,.,TRBV30,CAWNNNWAGELFF,TGTGCCTGGAATAATAACTGGGCCGGGGAGCTGTTTTTT
.,TRBJ1-5,.,TRBV7-9,CASTLGGSNQPQHF,TGTGCCAGTACCCTCGGGGGTAGCAATCAGCCCCAGCATTTT
.,TRBJ1-4,.,TRBV9,CASSVLGQSNEKLFF,TGTGCCAGCAGCGTCCTAGGACAGTCTAATGAAAAACTGTTTTTT
.,TRBJ1-4,TRBD1,TRBV4-3,CASSQSGQVHEKLFF,TGCGCCAGCAGCCAAAGTGGACAGGTTCATGAAAAACTGTTTTTT
few,TRBJ1-6,TRBD1,TRBV7-2,CASSNRGGFRSPLHF,TGTGCCAGCAGTAACAGGGGGGGTTTTCGTTCACCCCTCCACTTT
.,TRBJ1-3,.,TRBV7-2,CASSLVFRNTIYF,TGTGCCAGCAGCTTAGTGTTCCGAAACACCATATATTTT
.,TRBJ2-2,.,TRBV1,CTSSHRGGLWNTGELFF,TGCACCAGCAGCCACCGAGGGGGACTCTGGAACACCGGGGAGCTGTTTTTT
.,TRBJ1-2,.,TRBV4-3,CASSQEPLGAYGYTF,TGCGCCAGCAGCCAAGAACCTCTAGGGGCGTATGGCTACACCTTC
.,TRBJ2-2,.,TRBV7-8,CASSQRGSVAGELFF,TGTGCCAGCAGCCAAAGGGGTAGCGTCGCCGGGGAGCTGTTTTTT
.,TRBJ1-1,TRBD1,TRBV5-1,CASSSQGTMNTEAFF,TGCGCCAGCAGCTCACAGGGGACCATGAACACTGAAGCTTTCTTT
.,TRBJ1-2,.,TRBV10-3,CAISESRSRGYGYTF,TGTGCCATCAGTGAGTCCAGGTCGCGGGGATATGGCTACACCTTC
.,TRBJ2-7,.,TRBV7-2,CASSPSQGLSYEQYF,TGTGCCAGCAGCCCCAGTCAGGGCCTCTCCTACGAGCAGTACTTC
once,TRBJ2-5,.,TRBV5-1,CASSLTPNGQETQYF,TGCGCCAGCAGCTTGACACCTAACGGACAAGAGACCCAGTACTTC
.,TRBJ1-1,.,TRBV30,CAWRNTEAFF,TGTGCCTGGAGGAACACTGAAGCTTTCTTT